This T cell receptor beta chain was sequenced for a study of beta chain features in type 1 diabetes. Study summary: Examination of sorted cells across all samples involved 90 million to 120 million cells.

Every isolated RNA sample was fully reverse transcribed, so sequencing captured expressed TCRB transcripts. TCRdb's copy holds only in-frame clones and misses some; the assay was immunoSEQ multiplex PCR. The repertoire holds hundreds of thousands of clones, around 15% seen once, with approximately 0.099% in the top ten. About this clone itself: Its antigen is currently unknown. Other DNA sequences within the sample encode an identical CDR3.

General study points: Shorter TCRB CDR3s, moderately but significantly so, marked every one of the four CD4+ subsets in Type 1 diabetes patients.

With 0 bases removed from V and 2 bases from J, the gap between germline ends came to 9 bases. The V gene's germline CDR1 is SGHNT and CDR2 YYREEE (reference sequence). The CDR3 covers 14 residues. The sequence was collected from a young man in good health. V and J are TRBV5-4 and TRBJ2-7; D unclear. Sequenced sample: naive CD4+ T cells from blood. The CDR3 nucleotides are TGTGCCAGCAGCTTGGGGCTGGTGGCCTACGAGCAGTACTTC. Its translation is CASSLGLVAYEQYF.